This T cell receptor (beta chain) was captured in a study of T cell repertoires in cytomegalovirus infection. TCRdb re-called the reads through MiXCR, storing one row per CDR3 protein. Of roughly 280,000 distinct CDR3 sequences in the sample, roughly 10% are singletons; the top ten hold around 15%. Germline CDR1 reads DFQATT; CDR2 reads SNEGSKA (reference sequence). This CDR3 has 14 amino acids. With 2 bases removed from V and 0 bases from J, the gap between germline ends came to 10 bases. The receptor was isolated from a human donor in good health (CMV status not recorded). Some clones in this sample may be carry-over from other donors' samples. Source material: PBMCs. The chain recombines TRBV20-1 with TRBJ1-1; D remains unclear. CDR3 nucleotide sequence: TGCAGTGCTAGAACCGGCGGACTGAACACTGAAGCTTTCTTT. Its translation is CSARTGGLNTEAFF.